Shown below are 7 T cell receptor beta chains from a single sample sequenced in a study of blood T cell repertoires in COVID-19. This table comes from immunoSEQ multiplex PCR, and its TCRdb copy is limited to in-frame clones, with some not included. The sample gives 400,000 to 500,000 clones, approximately 88% of which show up once; 1.5% to 2% is in the top ten. Sequencing was done on a sample of PBMCs or T cells enriched from blood (not recorded which). All receptors come from a woman aged 40 to 50 who had recovered from COVID-19.

This chain joins TRBV10-2 and TRBJ2-1, with a weak D call TRBD2 (6 bases). The CDR3 length is 13 residues. Germline CDR1 and CDR2: WSHSY and SAAADI. Between the trimmed V and J ends, which lost 7 bases and 4 bases, there was a span of 11 bases. DNA of the CDR3: TGCGCCAGCACGGGGGAGCTATACAATGAGCAGTTCTTC. Protein product: CASTGELYNEQFF.

This rearrangement joins TRBV29-1 to TRBJ1-4; the D gene is possibly TRBD1 (6 bases). This CDR3 has 14 amino acids. V shed 3 bases and J shed 7 bases, with 15 bases lying between them. CDR1 and CDR2 (germline): SQVTM, ANQGSEA. DNA for the CDR3: TGCAGCGTTGAGGGGCCCGTAGGGGGTGAAAAACTGTTTTTT. It specifies CSVEGPVGGEKLFF.

The J gene is TRBJ2-1, the V gene TRBV11-3; 13 positions agree with TRBD2. The length of the CDR3 is 15 residues. The V gene's germline CDR1 is SGHNT and CDR2 YENEEA. Germline trimming cut 5 bases from V and 9 bases from J; bases unmatched to any gene: 7. The CDR3 region has the DNA TGTGCCAGCAGCCCACTAGCGGGAGGGCGATCTGAGCAGTTCTTC. It yields the protein CASSPLAGGRSEQFF.

Of note for this clone: Other DNA variants within this sample encode the same CDR3. The chain is built from TRBV5-1 and TRBJ1-2, with 10 bases that match TRBD1. V lost 0 bases to trimming and J lost 4 bases; unmatched junction nucleotides: 0. Germline V gene sequence: CDR1 SGHRS, CDR2 YFSETQ. This CDR3 region has 14 residues. The CDR3: CASSLGQGAYGYTF. Written as DNA, the CDR3 is TGCGCCAGCAGCTTGGGACAGGGGGCCTATGGCTACACCTTC.

CDR3 protein: CASNPGGAETQYF. DNA for the CDR3: TGTGCCAGCAACCCAGGGGGCGCGGAGACCCAGTACTTC. The gene calls are TRBV6-5 and TRBJ2-5; 8 bases are a match to TRBD1. Looked up from germline, CDR1 is MNHEY and CDR2 is SVGAGI. This CDR3 has 13 amino acids. V shed 7 bases and J 5 bases; nucleotides not matched to a gene: 6.

This clone was seen more than once but under ten times. V and J are TRBV18 and TRBJ1-2; 12 nucleotides match TRBD1. V lost 4 bases, J lost 0 bases, and 3 bases stayed unmatched. The CDR3 totals 16 residues. Germline CDR1 KGHSH, CDR2 LQKENI. Written as DNA, the CDR3 is TGTGCCAGCTCACGGGGACAGGGGGCCTCTAACTATGGCTACACCTTC. This gives the protein CASSRGQGASNYGYTF.

This clone has more than one count but fewer than ten. This chain joins TRBV19 and TRBJ1-3; TRBD1 matches 7 bases. This CDR3 is 15 amino acids long. J gave up 7 bases and V 3 bases, and 9 bases lay outside the gene matches. The germline V gene encodes CDR1 LNHDA and CDR2 SQIVND (reference sequence). CDR3 sequence: CASSILGQRWNTIYF. In DNA, the CDR3 is TGTGCCAGTAGTATTTTGGGACAGCGCTGGAACACCATATATTTT.